This T cell receptor (beta chain) came from a study of beta chain features in type 1 diabetes. Study context: Healthy donors resembled patients in age, gender and cell yields. The number of sorted cells examined across all samples was some 98,000,000.

V was pared by 7 bases and J by 0 bases, with 10 bases between. Looked up from germline, CDR1 is GTSNPN and CDR2 is SVGIG (reference sequence). The CDR3 contains 13 residues. The whole isolated RNA underwent reverse transcription, so sequencing captured expressed TCRB transcripts. Some clones are missing from TCRdb's copy, which holds only in-frame ones; the method was immunoSEQ multiplex PCR. Of about 340,000 clones detected, roughly 14% appear once; the ten largest clones hold 0.015%. A note on this clone: Its target is not known.

General study results and limits: The VDJ junctions of type 1 diabetes patients carried fewer insertions and more deletions. Moderately but significantly shorter TCRB CDR3s were found in Type 1 diabetes patients in all four CD4+ subsets.

This TCR was recovered from a young woman with type 1 diabetes. The chain has TRBV30 and TRBJ1-3; weak D call: TRBD1 (5 bases). Material for sequencing was naive CD4+ T cells from blood. For the CDR3, the DNA is TGTGCCTCCTCCGGGGGCTCTGGAAACACCATATATTTT. Its translation: CASSGGSGNTIYF.